The clone carrying this T cell receptor (beta chain) was picked up one time. This sample is drawn from a study of OX40 agonist ivuxolimab in advanced cancers. The wider study: Of the patients, three showed partial responses, one with hepatocellular carcinoma and two with cutaneous melanoma.

This table comes from immunoSEQ multiplex PCR, and its TCRdb copy is limited to in-frame clones, with some not included. The sample has 59,000 or so clones; 82% are singletons. The sequencing used CD4+ or CD8+ T cells sorted from blood, collected in a trial of the OX40 agonist ivuxolimab. This sequence was found in an adult with an advanced solid tumor such as melanoma, head and neck, liver or kidney cancer.

The CDR3 loop reads CASSPREGEAGYTF. The DNA for the CDR3 is TGTGCCAGCTCACCCCGGGAAGGGGAGGCTGGCTACACCTTC. V and J are TRBV18 and TRBJ1-2; possible D gene TRBD1, 5 bases. Trimming removed 3 bases at V and 7 bases at J, with 15 bases between. CDR3 length: 14 residues. The germline V gene has CDR1 KGHSH and CDR2 LQKENI.